This TCR beta chain comes out of a study of T cell repertoires in cytomegalovirus infection. The study's findings and limits: Clonotypes of TCR beta that were HLA-C-restricted and CMV-specific dominated the ex vivo response.

From the reads, TCRdb called clonotypes with MiXCR, one entry per CDR3 protein. The sample records about 160,000 distinct CDR3 sequences, 17% being singletons. On this clonotype itself: Antigen: not known. At one of its ends the junction is not consistent with the germline gene, which may arise from a read error.

This receptor was obtained from a human donor in good health (CMV status not recorded). Some clones in this sample may be carry-over from other donors' samples. Sequenced: CD8+ T cells from PBMCs.

CDR3 sequence reads: CAISPLTWDSKNIQYF. Here the CDR3 DNA reads TGTGCCATCAGCCCCCTCACCTGGGACTCGAAAAACATTCAGTACTTC. The rearrangement joins TRBV7-2 to TRBJ2-4; possibly TRBD2 for D (6 bases). The CDR3 is 16 amino acids. Germline values: CDR1 SGHTA, CDR2 FQGNSA.